The next 24 T cell receptor beta chains were all read from a single sample in a study of T cell repertoires in cytomegalovirus infection. Their cognate antigens are unknown. One entry per CDR3 protein, called by TCRdb with MiXCR from the reads. The table includes 900,000 to 950,000 distinct CDR3 sequences, roughly a third detected once. This sample comprised cultured CD8+ T cells from PBMCs, obtained from culture after CMV antigen stimulation. The source of these receptors is a human donor in good health (CMV status not recorded). Some clones in this sample may be carry-over from other donors' samples.

V gene TRBV6-5 combines with J gene TRBJ2-1, with a weak D call TRBD1 (6 bases). Germline assignment: CDR1 MNHEY and CDR2 SVGAGI. The V and J ends lost 5 bases and 4 bases respectively, with 18 bases between them. This CDR3 has 16 residues. The CDR3 DNA follows: TGTGCCAGCAGTCTGGCATCCGGGACACCATACAATGAGCAGTTCTTC. Translated: CASSLASGTPYNEQFF.

This clonotype was counted ten times or more. The chain has TRBV12-3 or TRBV12-4 and TRBJ1-1; D is possibly TRBD1 (6 bases). V was cut by 6 bases and J by 7 bases, with 15 bases left in between. The CDR3 has 13 residues. The CDR3 coding sequence is TGTGCCAGCAGCCCCACGGGGGCGGTTGAAGCTTTCTTT. Amino acid sequence: CASSPTGAVEAFF.

As concerns this clonotype: A much larger clone is a single base away; this may be a read error. The chain joins TRBV6-6 to TRBJ1-5, with no clear D. CDR3 length equals 14 residues. Germline V gives CDR1 MNHNY, CDR2 SVGAGI (reference sequence). The V end lost 5 bases, the J end lost 5 bases, and 13 bases lay between the germline ends. The CDR3 DNA is TGTGCCAGCAGTGAGTGGGAGGACGATCAGCCCCAGCATTTT. This sequence encodes CASSEWEDDQPQHF.

The chain links TRBV6-1 to TRBJ1-1; D unresolved. The CDR3 has 14 amino acids. Trimming took off 4 bases at V and 1 base at J, with 10 bases between the two ends. Germline V gene lookup returns CDR1 MNHNS and CDR2 SASEGT. CDR3 sequence reads: CASSGYGSNTEAFF. In DNA, the CDR3 is TGTGCCAGCAGTGGGTACGGATCGAACACTGAAGCTTTCTTT.

The CDR3 DNA is TGTGCCACCGCGGAAGAGGGCTTTGAGCAGTACGTC. Translation gives CATAEEGFEQYV. The gene calls are TRBV15 and TRBJ2-7, with D perhaps matching TRBD2 (5 bases). The V end lost 8 bases, the J end lost 7 bases, and 15 bases lay between the germline ends. The germline CDR1 and CDR2 sequences are LNHNV and YYDKDF (reference sequence). The CDR3 has 12 residues.

The sample holds a few counts of this clonotype. This chain joins TRBV6-5 and TRBJ1-6; 9 nucleotides agree with TRBD1. The CDR3 loop spans 15 amino acids. The trim removed 6 bases at V and 11 bases at J, leaving 11 bases unmatched. Germline V gives CDR1 MNHEY, CDR2 SVGAGI. The CDR3 nucleotides are TGTGCCAGCAGACATGGACAGGGGAATTTAGCACCCCTCCACTTT. It is translated as CASRHGQGNLAPLHF.

The rearrangement joins TRBV7-9 to TRBJ1-2, with TRBD1 identical over 8 bases. V lost 6 bases, J lost 0 bases, and 6 bases stayed unmatched. Germline CDR1 is SEHNR and CDR2 is FQNEAQ (reference sequence). This CDR3 has 15 amino acids. Written as DNA, the CDR3 is TGTGCCAGCAGGAACCGGGACAGGACTAACTATGGCTACACCTTC. This sequence encodes CASRNRDRTNYGYTF.

This clonotype was counted a few times. The chain carries TRBV12-3 or TRBV12-4 and TRBJ2-1; D is perhaps TRBD1 (6 bases). This CDR3 has 18 amino acids. V lost 7 bases, J lost 8 bases, and 30 bases lay in between. DNA for the CDR3: TGTGCCAGCAACTTCTGGGCCAGCGAGGTCAGGGGATGGGATGAGCAGTTCTTC. Its protein is CASNFWASEVRGWDEQFF.

This clonotype was recorded a few times. V gene TRBV6-5 combines with J gene TRBJ1-2, with 7 positions matching TRBD1. This CDR3 contains 14 residues. Germline trimming cut 2 bases from V and 8 bases from J; bases unmatched to any gene: 8. Germline CDR1 reads MNHEY; CDR2 reads SVGAGI. The CDR3: CASSYATGASGYTF. In DNA form, the CDR3 reads TGTGCCAGCAGTTACGCAACAGGGGCGAGCGGCTACACCTTC.

V gene TRBV27 combines with J gene TRBJ2-2; D possibly corresponds to TRBD1 (6 bases). V was shortened by 8 bases and J by 5 bases, with 15 bases between the two germline ends. CDR1 and CDR2 (germline): MNHEY, SMNVEV (reference sequence). The CDR3 extends over 14 amino acids. This CDR3 reads CASGRGYETGELFF. The DNA of the CDR3 is TGTGCCAGCGGAAGGGGGTATGAGACCGGGGAGCTGTTTTTT.

CDR3 DNA: TGTGCCAGCAGCTTGGATGAGACAGGAGATACGCAGTATTTT. Protein product: CASSLDETGDTQYF. V gene TRBV5-4 combines with J gene TRBJ2-3; possibly TRBD1 for D (6 bases). In germline, CDR1 is SGHNT, CDR2 YYREEE (reference sequence). V lost 0 bases to trimming and J lost 5 bases, with 10 bases between them. The CDR3 covers 14 residues.

This clonotype was counted at least ten times. J is TRBJ1-1 and V is TRBV7-9, with 7 bases aligning to TRBD1. The junction had 7 bases not matched to a gene; V was cut back by 5 bases and J by 1 base. Germline CDR1 and CDR2: SEHNR and FQNEAQ (reference sequence). The CDR3 runs 15 residues. For the CDR3, the DNA is TGTGCCAGCAGCCGAGGGGGCGGGTCGAACACTGAAGCTTTCTTT. It translates to CASSRGGGSNTEAFF.

This clonotype was seen a single time. CDR3 bases: TGCAGTGCCAGCACACGAGGCACTGAAGCTTTCTTT. As protein: CSASTRGTEAFF. V and J are TRBV20-1 and TRBJ1-1; no firm D call. V dropped 6 bases and J dropped 4 bases, with 12 bases sitting between them. Germline assignment: CDR1 DFQATT and CDR2 SNEGSKA (reference sequence). The CDR3 has 12 residues.

This chain joins TRBV5-6 and TRBJ2-1, with a possible D match to TRBD2 (7 bases). Deletions cut 2 bases from V and 3 bases from J, with 15 bases between. The CDR3 sequence is 16 residues long. Germline loops: CDR1 SGHDT, CDR2 YYEEEE. The CDR3 sequence: CASSLGGGGYYNEQFF. The CDR3, as DNA: TGTGCCAGCAGCTTAGGAGGGGGGGGTTACTACAATGAGCAGTTCTTC.

This clonotype was observed at least ten times. The chain couples TRBV12-3 or TRBV12-4 to TRBJ1-5, with 7 bases that match TRBD1. The CDR3 totals 14 residues. V was clipped by 6 bases and J by 2 bases; unmatched bases: 4. CDR3 nucleotide sequence: TGTGCCAGCAGGATCGGACAGGGCAATCAGCCCCAGCATTTT. The encoded protein is CASRIGQGNQPQHF.

This chain uses TRBV9 with TRBJ1-1, with 8 positions matching TRBD1. V lost 4 bases to trimming and J lost 6 bases; unmatched junction nucleotides: 8. This CDR3 contains 14 residues. CDR1 SGDLS and CDR2 YYNGEE come from the germline V gene. CDR3 in DNA: TGTGCCAGCAGCCCTTACCGGACAGGGCCTGAAGCTTTCTTT. It translates to CASSPYRTGPEAFF.

The DNA for the CDR3 is TGTGCCAGCAGTTACTCTTCCGAGACAGGCTACGGCGGGGTCGACACCGGGGAGCTGTTTTTT. It yields the protein CASSYSSETGYGGVDTGELFF. The chain couples TRBV6-5 to TRBJ2-2; D tentatively fits TRBD1 or TRBD2 (6 bases each). Trimming removed 0 bases from V and 3 bases from J, with 26 bases in between. Per the germline V gene, CDR1 is MNHEY and CDR2 is SVGAGI. There are 21 residues in the CDR3.

This clonotype has only a few counts. This chain links TRBV24-1 with TRBJ2-5; 11 bases are shared with TRBD1. The CDR3 contains 15 residues. Germline V gives CDR1 KGHDR, CDR2 SFDVKD. V trimming: 3 bases; J trimming: 5 bases; junction bases outside the gene matches: 4. The DNA for the CDR3 is TGTGCCACCAGTGATAGGACAGGGGGCTTGGAGACCCAGTACTTC. Translating it yields CATSDRTGGLETQYF.

This clonotype was picked up a small number of times. The V and J genes are TRBV12-3 or TRBV12-4 and TRBJ2-7; 7 nucleotides align to TRBD2. This CDR3 has 14 residues. The V and J ends lost 5 bases and 6 bases, in that order; junction bases with no gene match: 10. DNA for the CDR3: TGTGCCAGCAGTGAACTAGCGCCGCCCGCCGAGCAGTACGTC. Translating it yields CASSELAPPAEQYV.

This clonotype was detected only once. A much larger clone sits a single nucleotide away, making a read error possible. This chain links TRBV6-1 with TRBJ2-7, with D unresolved. The V end lost 1 base, the J end lost 5 bases, and 3 bases lay between the germline ends. Per the germline V gene, CDR1 is MNHNS and CDR2 is SASEGT. The CDR3 loop spans 11 amino acids. CDR3: CASSEVNEQYF. CDR3 DNA: TGTGCCAGCAGTGAAGTCAACGAGCAGTACTTC.

The V call is TRBV12-3 or TRBV12-4, the J call TRBJ2-3; 8 bases agree with TRBD1. This CDR3 is built from 15 residues. With V trimmed by 5 bases and J by 6 bases, 10 bases remained unmatched. DNA of the CDR3: TGTGCCAGCAGTCGGTGGGCAGGGGGCGATGATACGCAGTATTTT. Amino acid sequence: CASSRWAGGDDTQYF.

This clonotype was observed many times. The chain employs TRBV6-2 or TRBV6-3 and TRBJ1-1, with 9 bases fitting TRBD1. V lost 0 bases to trimming and J lost 6 bases; unmatched junction nucleotides: 8. Germline-derived CDR1 and CDR2 are MNHEY and SVGEGT. This CDR3 is 16 amino acids long. The CDR3 DNA follows: TGTGCCAGCAGTTACTCGCGAGACAGGGGGAGCCCTGAAGCTTTCTTT. It yields the protein CASSYSRDRGSPEAFF.

The table lists this clonotype with a few counts. The chain combines TRBV19 with TRBJ2-7; D may correspond to TRBD1 or TRBD2 (5 bases each). V dropped 3 bases and J dropped 3 bases, with 15 bases sitting between them. CDR1 LNHDA and CDR2 SQIVND come from the germline V gene (reference sequence). CDR3 length equals 15 residues. The CDR3 region has the DNA TGTGCCAGTAGTATCGGTAGGGGAGCGCTCTACGAGCAGTACTTC. Its translation is CASSIGRGALYEQYF. Full variable domain (missing parts from reference TRBV19 and TRBJ2-7): DGGITQSPKYLFRKEGQNVTLSCEQNLNHDAMYWYRQDPGQGLRLIYYSQIVNDFQKGDIAEGYSVSREKKESFPLTVTSAQKNPTAFYLCASSIGRGALYEQYFGPGTRLTVT.

The CDR3 DNA reads TGTGCCAGCAGTCATTACAGGGTGACCGGAGATACGCAGTATTTT. It codes for CASSHYRVTGDTQYF. This chain joins TRBV6-2 or TRBV6-3 and TRBJ2-3; D may be TRBD1 (6 bases). Germline V gene data show CDR1 as MNHEY and CDR2 as SVGEGT. The CDR3 has 15 amino acids. The germline V and J ends were trimmed by 5 bases and 5 bases, with 17 bases remaining between them.